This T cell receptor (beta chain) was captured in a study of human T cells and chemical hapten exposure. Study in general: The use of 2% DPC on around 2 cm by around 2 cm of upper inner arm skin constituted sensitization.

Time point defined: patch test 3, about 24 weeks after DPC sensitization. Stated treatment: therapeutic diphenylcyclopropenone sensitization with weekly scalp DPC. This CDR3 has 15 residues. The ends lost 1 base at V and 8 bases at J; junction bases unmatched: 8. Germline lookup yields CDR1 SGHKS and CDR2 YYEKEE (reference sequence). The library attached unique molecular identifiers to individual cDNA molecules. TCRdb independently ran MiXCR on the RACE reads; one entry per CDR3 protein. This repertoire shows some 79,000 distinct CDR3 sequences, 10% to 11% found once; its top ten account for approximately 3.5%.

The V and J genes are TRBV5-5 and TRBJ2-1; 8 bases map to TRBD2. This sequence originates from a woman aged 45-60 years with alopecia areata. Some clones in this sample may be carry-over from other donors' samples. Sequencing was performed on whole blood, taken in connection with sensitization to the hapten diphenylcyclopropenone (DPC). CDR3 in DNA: TGTGCCAGCAGCTTGACTAGCGGCAATATGGATGAGCAGTTCTTC. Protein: CASSLTSGNMDEQFF.